This T cell receptor (beta chain) derives from a study of blood T cell repertoires in COVID-19. Study as a whole: In each case, the material was cDNA or gDNA derived from T cells, B-cell-depleted T cells, or PBMCs.

This CDR3 region has 16 residues. Looked up from germline, CDR1 is LNHNV and CDR2 is YYDKDF (reference sequence). V lost 1 base to trimming and J lost 0 bases; unmatched junction nucleotides: 2. Generated by immunoSEQ multiplex PCR, the TCRdb table keeps only in-frame clones and is missing some. This repertoire shows approximately 350,000 clones, roughly 87% found once; its top ten account for just under 3%. The recovered donors of Cohort 3 showed two negative PCRs, clearance, or symptom resolution. The sequencing input was PBMCs or T cells enriched from blood (not recorded which). The source of this sequence is a young woman who had recovered from COVID-19. The rearrangement uses TRBV15 and TRBJ1-4; 7 bases line up with TRBD1. CDR3 DNA: TGTGCCACCAGCAGAGCCCAGGGGGCAACTAATGAAAAACTGTTTTTT. This gives the protein CATSRAQGATNEKLFF.